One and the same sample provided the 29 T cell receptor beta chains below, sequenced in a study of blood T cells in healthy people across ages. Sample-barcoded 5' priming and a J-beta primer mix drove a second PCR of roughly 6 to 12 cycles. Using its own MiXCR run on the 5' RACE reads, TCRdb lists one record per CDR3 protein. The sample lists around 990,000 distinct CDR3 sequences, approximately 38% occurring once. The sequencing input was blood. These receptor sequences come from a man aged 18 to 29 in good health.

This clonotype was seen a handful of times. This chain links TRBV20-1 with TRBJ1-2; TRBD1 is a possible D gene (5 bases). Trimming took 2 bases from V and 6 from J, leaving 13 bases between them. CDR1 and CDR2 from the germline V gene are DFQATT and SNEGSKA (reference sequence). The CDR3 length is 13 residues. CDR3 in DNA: TGCAGTGCTAGAAATCGGGGCGCAGATGGCTACACCTTC. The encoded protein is CSARNRGADGYTF.

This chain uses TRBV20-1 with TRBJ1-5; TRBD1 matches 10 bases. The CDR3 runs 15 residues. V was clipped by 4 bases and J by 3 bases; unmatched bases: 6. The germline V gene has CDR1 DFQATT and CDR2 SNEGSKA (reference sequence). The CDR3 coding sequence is TGCAGTGCTACCTGGACAGGGGGTTCCAATCAGCCCCAGCATTTT. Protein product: CSATWTGGSNQPQHF.

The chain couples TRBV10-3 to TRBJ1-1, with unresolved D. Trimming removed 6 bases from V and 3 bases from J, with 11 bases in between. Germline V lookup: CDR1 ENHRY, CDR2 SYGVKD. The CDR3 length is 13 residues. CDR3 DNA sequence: TGTGCCATCAGATCCGGATCCCACACTGAAGCTTTCTTT. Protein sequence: CAIRSGSHTEAFF.

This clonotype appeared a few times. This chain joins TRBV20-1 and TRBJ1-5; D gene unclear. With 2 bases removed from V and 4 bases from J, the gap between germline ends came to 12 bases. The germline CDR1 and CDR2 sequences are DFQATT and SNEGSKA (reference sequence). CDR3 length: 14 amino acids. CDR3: CSARWADTNQPQHF. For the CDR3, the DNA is TGCAGTGCTAGATGGGCGGATACAAATCAGCCCCAGCATTTT.

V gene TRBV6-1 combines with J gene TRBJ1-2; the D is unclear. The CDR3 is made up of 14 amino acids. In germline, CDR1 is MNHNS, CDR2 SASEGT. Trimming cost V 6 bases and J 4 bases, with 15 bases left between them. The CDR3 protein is CASSPSADIYGYTF. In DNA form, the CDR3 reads TGTGCCAGCAGCCCATCGGCGGATATCTATGGCTACACCTTC.

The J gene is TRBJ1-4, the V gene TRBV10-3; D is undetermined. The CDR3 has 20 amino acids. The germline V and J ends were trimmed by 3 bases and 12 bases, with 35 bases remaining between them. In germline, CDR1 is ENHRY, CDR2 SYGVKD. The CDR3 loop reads CAISEGRLHQLKIGAIELFF. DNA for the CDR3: TGTGCCATCAGTGAAGGAAGACTCCACCAATTAAAAATTGGAGCTATAGAACTGTTTTTT.

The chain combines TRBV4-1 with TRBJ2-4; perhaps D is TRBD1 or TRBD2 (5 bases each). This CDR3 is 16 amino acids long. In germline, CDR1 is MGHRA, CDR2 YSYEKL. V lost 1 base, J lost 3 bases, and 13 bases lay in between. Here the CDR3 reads CASSQGRGRDKNIQYF. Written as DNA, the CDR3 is TGCGCCAGCAGCCAAGGTCGGGGCCGCGACAAAAACATTCAGTACTTC.

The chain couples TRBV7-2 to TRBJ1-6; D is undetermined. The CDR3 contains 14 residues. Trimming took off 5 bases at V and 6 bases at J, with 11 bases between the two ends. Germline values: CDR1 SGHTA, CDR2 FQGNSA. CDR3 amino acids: CASSQTVPNSPLHF. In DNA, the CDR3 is TGTGCCAGCAGCCAAACAGTCCCTAATTCACCCCTCCACTTT. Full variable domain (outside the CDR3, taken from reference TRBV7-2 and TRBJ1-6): GAGVSQSPSNKVTEKGKDVELRCDPISGHTALYWYRQSLGQGLEFLIYFQGNSAPDKSGLPSDRFSAERTGGSVSTLTIQRTQQEDSAVYLCASSQTVPNSPLHFGNGTRLTVT.

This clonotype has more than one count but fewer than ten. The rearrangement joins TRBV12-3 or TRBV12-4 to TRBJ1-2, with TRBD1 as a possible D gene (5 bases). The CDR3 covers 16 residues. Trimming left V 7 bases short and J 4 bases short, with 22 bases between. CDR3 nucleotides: TGTGCCAGCACCCTATCCGGGGGAGGAGCAGTCTATGGCTACACCTTC. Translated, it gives CASTLSGGGAVYGYTF.

This CDR3 reads CASSLQGALANEKLFF. DNA for the CDR3: TGTGCCAGCAGCCTTCAGGGGGCGCTGGCTAATGAAAAACTGTTTTTT. The chain combines TRBV11-2 with TRBJ1-4; 8 bases align to TRBD1. The CDR3 covers 16 residues. The germline V gene has CDR1 SGHAT and CDR2 FQNNGV. With 5 bases clipped from V and 3 bases from J, the junction kept 8 bases outside the gene matches.

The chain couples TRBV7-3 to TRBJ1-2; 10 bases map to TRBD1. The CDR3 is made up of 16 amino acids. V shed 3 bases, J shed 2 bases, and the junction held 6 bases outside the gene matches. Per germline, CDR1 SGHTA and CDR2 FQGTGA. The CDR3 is CASSFLDRGDNYGYTF. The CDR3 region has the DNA TGTGCCAGCAGCTTCCTGGACAGGGGGGACAACTATGGCTACACCTTC.

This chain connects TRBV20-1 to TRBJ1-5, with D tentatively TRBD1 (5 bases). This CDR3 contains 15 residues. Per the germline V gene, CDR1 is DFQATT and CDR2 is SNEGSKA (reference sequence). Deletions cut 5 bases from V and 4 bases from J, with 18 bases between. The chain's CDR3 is CSAWGGGTTNQPQHF. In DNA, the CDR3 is TGCAGTGCTTGGGGGGGAGGGACGACGAATCAGCCCCAGCATTTT.

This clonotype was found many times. The CDR3 sequence: CATSRDSGGINEQFF. The CDR3 DNA reads as TGTGCCACCAGCAGAGACAGCGGGGGGATCAATGAGCAGTTCTTC. This chain connects TRBV15 to TRBJ2-1; TRBD2 agrees at 9 bases. The junction had 3 bases not matched to a gene; V was cut back by 0 bases and J by 6 bases. This CDR3 is built from 15 residues. CDR1 is LNHNV and CDR2 is YYDKDF in the germline V gene (reference sequence).

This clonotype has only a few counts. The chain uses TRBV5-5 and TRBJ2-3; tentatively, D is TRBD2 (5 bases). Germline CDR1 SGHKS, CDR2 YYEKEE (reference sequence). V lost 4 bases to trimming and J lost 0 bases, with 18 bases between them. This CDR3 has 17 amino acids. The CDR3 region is CASSRSRTGTSTDTQYF. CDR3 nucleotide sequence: TGTGCCAGCAGCCGTTCCCGGACTGGAACTAGCACAGATACGCAGTATTTT.

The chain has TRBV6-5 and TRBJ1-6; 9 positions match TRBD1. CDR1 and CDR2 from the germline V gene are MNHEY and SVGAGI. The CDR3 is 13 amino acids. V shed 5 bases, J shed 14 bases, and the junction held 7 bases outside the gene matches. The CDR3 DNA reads TGTGCCAGCAGTCCAGGGACAGGGTTCGCCCTCCACTTT. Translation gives CASSPGTGFALHF.

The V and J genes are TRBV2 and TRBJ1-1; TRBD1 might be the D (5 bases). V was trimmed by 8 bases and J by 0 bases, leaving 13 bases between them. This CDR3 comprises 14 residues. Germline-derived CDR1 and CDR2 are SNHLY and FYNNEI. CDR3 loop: CASEFGGLNTEAFF. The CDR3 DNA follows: TGTGCCAGCGAGTTTGGGGGTTTGAACACTGAAGCTTTCTTT.

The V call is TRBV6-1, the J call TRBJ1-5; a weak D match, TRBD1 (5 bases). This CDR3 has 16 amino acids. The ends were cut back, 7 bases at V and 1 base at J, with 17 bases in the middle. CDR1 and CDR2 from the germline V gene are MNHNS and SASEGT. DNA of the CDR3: TGTGCCAGCACCCTAAGGGTCAGGGTAAGCAATCAGCCCCAGCATTTT. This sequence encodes CASTLRVRVSNQPQHF.

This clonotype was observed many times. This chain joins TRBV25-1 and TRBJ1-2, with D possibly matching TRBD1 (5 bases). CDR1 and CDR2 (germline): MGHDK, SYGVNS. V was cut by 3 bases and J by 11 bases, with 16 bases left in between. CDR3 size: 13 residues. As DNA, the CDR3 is TGTGCCAGCAGTGAGGGGGGTGGTATTGGGTACACCTTC. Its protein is CASSEGGGIGYTF.

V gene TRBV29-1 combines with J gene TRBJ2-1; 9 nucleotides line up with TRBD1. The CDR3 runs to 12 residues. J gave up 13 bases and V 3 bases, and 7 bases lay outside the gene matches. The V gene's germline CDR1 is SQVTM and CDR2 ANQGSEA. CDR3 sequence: CSVDRDREAQFF. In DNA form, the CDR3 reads TGCAGCGTTGACCGGGACAGGGAGGCCCAGTTCTTC.

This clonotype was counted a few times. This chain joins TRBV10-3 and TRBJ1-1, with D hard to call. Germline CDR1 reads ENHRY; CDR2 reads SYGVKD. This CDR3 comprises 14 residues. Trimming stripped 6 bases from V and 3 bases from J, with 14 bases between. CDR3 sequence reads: CAIRKLDNHTEAFF. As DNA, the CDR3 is TGTGCCATCAGGAAACTAGACAACCACACTGAAGCTTTCTTT.

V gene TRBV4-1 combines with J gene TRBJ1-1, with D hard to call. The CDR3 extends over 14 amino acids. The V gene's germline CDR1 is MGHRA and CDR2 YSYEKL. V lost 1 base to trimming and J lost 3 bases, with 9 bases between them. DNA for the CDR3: TGCGCCAGCAGCCAAGTCGGGGTGGACACTGAAGCTTTCTTT. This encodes CASSQVGVDTEAFF.

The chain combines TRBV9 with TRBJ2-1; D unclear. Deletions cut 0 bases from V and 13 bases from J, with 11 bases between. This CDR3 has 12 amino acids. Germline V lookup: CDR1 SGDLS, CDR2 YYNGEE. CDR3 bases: TGTGCCAGCAGCGTAGGGGAAGAGACCCAGTTCTTC. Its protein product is CASSVGEETQFF.

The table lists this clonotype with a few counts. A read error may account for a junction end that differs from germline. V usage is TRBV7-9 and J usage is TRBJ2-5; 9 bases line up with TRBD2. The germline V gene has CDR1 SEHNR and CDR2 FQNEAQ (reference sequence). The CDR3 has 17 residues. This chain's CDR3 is CASTLAEGTSLPETQYF. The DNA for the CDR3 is TGCGCCAGCACCCTAGCGGAGGGGACTAGCTTACCAGAGACCCAGTACTTC.

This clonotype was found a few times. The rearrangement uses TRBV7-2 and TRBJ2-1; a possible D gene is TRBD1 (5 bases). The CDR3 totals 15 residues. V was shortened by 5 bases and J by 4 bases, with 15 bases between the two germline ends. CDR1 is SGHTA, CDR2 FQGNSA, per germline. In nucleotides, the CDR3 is TGTGCCAGCAGCCTCAATGGGGCTGCATACAATGAGCAGTTCTTC. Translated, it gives CASSLNGAAYNEQFF.

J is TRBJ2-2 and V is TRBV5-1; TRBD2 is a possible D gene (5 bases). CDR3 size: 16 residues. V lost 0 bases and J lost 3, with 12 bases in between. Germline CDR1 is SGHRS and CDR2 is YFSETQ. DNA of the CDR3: TGCGCCAGCAGCTTGGGGGCTAGCCCGGACACCGGGGAGCTGTTTTTT. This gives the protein CASSLGASPDTGELFF.

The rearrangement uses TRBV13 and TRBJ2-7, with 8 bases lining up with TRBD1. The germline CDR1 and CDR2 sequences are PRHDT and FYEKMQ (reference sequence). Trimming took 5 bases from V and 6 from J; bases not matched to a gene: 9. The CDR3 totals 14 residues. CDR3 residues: CASSVGTGISEQYF. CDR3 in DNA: TGTGCCAGCAGCGTCGGGACAGGAATCTCCGAGCAGTACTTC.

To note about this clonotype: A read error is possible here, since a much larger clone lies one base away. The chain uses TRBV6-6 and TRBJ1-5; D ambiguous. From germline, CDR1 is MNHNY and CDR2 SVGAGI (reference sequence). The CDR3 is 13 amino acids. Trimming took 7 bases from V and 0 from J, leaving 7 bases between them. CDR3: CASNSDSNQPQHF. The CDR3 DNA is TGTGCCAGCAACAGTGATAGCAATCAGCCCCAGCATTTT.

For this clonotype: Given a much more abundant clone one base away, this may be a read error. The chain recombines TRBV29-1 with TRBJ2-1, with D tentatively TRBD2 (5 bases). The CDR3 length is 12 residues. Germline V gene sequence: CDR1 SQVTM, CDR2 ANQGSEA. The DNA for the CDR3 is TGCAGCGTTGAAGGGCGGGTAAACGAGCGGTTCTTC. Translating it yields CSVEGRVNERFF.

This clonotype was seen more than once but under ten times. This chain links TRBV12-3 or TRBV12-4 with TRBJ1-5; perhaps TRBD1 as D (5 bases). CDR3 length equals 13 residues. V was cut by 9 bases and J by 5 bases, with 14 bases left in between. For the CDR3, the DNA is TGTGCCAGTAGGGGTGGAGGGGATCAGCCCCAGCATTTT. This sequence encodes CASRGGGDQPQHF.